Below are 29 T cell receptor beta chains sequenced from a single sample in a study of regulatory T cells in long-lasting Graves disease. Time point noted: newly diagnosed GD, antithyroid drugs for less than 3 months. TCR sequences were obtained from RNA taken from PBMCs. CDR3-region Arm-PCR and iRepertoire HTBI primers produced the TCR beta libraries. TCRdb analysed the multiplex PCR reads with MiXCR anew, one entry per CDR3 protein. The sample has 400,000 to 500,000 distinct CDR3 sequences; about 16% are singletons. These records were also assigned to another study, of T cells in Graves' hyperthyroidism and ophthalmopathy.

The sequencing used peripheral blood mononuclear cells (PBMCs), collected at new diagnosis, from a patient treated with antithyroid drugs. Receptors were obtained from a woman younger than 30 with Graves disease.

Turning to this clonotype: A clone one base away is much larger, so this may be a read error. The rearrangement links TRBV12-3 or TRBV12-4 to TRBJ2-3; 8 nucleotides align to TRBD2. Near its end, the DNA agrees better with TRBJ2-1, so the J call may be wrong. The CDR3 is 15 residues long. CDR3 sequence: CASSDASGSMDEQFF. CDR3 coding DNA: TGTGCCAGCAGTGACGCAAGCGGGAGTATGGACGAGCAGTTCTTC.

On this clonotype: This is likely an artifact of a read error, given a far larger clone one base away. The gene calls are TRBV11-2 and TRBJ2-1; the D is unclear. Trimming removed 5 bases at V and 10 bases at J, with 21 bases between. CDR1 and CDR2 from the germline V gene are SGHAT and FQNNGV. The CDR3 spans 15 residues. CDR3 sequence: CASSPTIRSSYEQFF. In DNA, the CDR3 is TGTGCCAGCAGCCCTACCATCCGTAGCTCCTACGAGCAGTTCTTC.

At least ten counts were recorded for this clonotype. The rearrangement joins TRBV6-2 or TRBV6-3 to TRBJ2-1; the D gene is possibly TRBD1 (5 bases). The germline V and J ends were trimmed by 6 bases and 3 bases, with 15 bases remaining between them. Germline V gives CDR1 MNHEY, CDR2 SVGEGT. The CDR3 runs to 15 residues. The CDR3 loop is CASRYAGLDYNEQFF. The CDR3 nucleotides read TGTGCCAGCAGATACGCAGGGTTGGACTACAATGAGCAGTTCTTC.

This clonotype was seen many times. The rearrangement uses TRBV2 and TRBJ2-7; the D gene could be TRBD1 or TRBD2 (6 bases each). Trimming took off 4 bases at V and 2 bases at J, with 12 bases between the two ends. Germline CDR1 SNHLY, CDR2 FYNNEI. This CDR3 comprises 14 residues. CDR3 residues: CASSVRGDPYEQYF. The CDR3 region has the DNA TGTGCCAGCAGTGTTAGGGGGGACCCCTACGAGCAGTACTTC.

This clonotype was detected many times. The chain joins TRBV12-3 or TRBV12-4 to TRBJ2-1, with 10 nucleotides matching TRBD2. V was pared by 6 bases and J by 4 bases, with 6 bases of the junction left unmatched. This CDR3 contains 15 residues. The CDR3, as DNA: TGTGCCAGCAGCACCGGGACTAGCGTTTACAATGAGCAGTTCTTC. Translated, it gives CASSTGTSVYNEQFF.

Ten or more counts support this clonotype. The chain recombines TRBV28 with TRBJ1-2; the match to TRBD1 covers 8 bases. Germline V gene data show CDR1 as MDHEN and CDR2 as SYDVKM. CDR3 length equals 13 residues. The V segment lost 5 bases and the J segment 4 bases; nucleotides outside the gene matches: 3. Written as DNA, the CDR3 is TGTGCCAGCAGTAATCAGGGGGCCTATGGCTACACCTTC. It is translated as CASSNQGAYGYTF.

The rearrangement joins TRBV15 to TRBJ2-1, with TRBD1 identical over 7 bases. Trimming at V came to 5 bases and at J to 8 bases, leaving 12 bases not matched to a gene. The CDR3 loop spans 15 amino acids. In germline, CDR1 is LNHNV, CDR2 YYDKDF (reference sequence). CDR3 sequence: CATSRSRTGIYEQFF. The CDR3 DNA is TGTGCCACCAGCCGATCCAGGACAGGCATCTATGAGCAGTTCTTC.

The chain couples TRBV4-1 to TRBJ2-7; 16 bases line up with TRBD2. Germline assignment: CDR1 MGHRA and CDR2 YSYEKL. With 1 base clipped from V and 3 bases from J, the junction kept 12 bases outside the gene matches. The CDR3 sequence is 20 residues long. CDR3 DNA sequence: TGCGCCAGCAGCCAAGCCCGGAAACAGGGACTAGCGGGAGGGAACTACGAGCAGTACTTC. Protein sequence: CASSQARKQGLAGGNYEQYF.

This clonotype came up a few times. The chain employs TRBV27 and TRBJ2-3, with D possibly TRBD2 on 6 matching bases. Germline CDR1 is MNHEY and CDR2 is SMNVEV (reference sequence). The CDR3 contains 16 residues. V was clipped by 6 bases and J by 0 bases, with 16 bases between them. CDR3 sequence (DNA): TGTGCCAGCAGCCGCAGCGGGTCCTCTAGCACAGATACGCAGTATTTT. This sequence encodes CASSRSGSSSTDTQYF.

This clonotype was recorded many times. V is TRBV28 and J is TRBJ2-2; TRBD1 agrees at 7 bases. Germline V gives CDR1 MDHEN, CDR2 SYDVKM. After removal of 5 bases from V and 0 bases from J, the junction contained 3 bases not matched to a gene. The CDR3 length is 15 residues. The CDR3 loop is CASSDRVTNTGELFF. The CDR3, as DNA: TGTGCCAGCAGTGACAGGGTGACGAACACCGGGGAGCTGTTTTTT.

This clonotype was found a few times. The chain couples TRBV27 to TRBJ1-2, with D possibly TRBD1 on 6 matching bases. Trimming stripped 0 bases from V and 3 bases from J, with 20 bases between. Germline CDR1 MNHEY, CDR2 SMNVEV (reference sequence). The CDR3 covers 18 residues. The DNA of the CDR3 is TGTGCCAGCAGTTTATCGGGGGACAACCGGGACCGACACTATGGCTACACCTTC. This translates into CASSLSGDNRDRHYGYTF.

This clonotype was observed at least ten times. The gene calls are TRBV20-1 and TRBJ2-5; 12 nucleotides align to TRBD2. J lost 5 bases, V lost 3 bases, and 4 bases had no gene match. Germline lookup yields CDR1 DFQATT and CDR2 SNEGSKA (reference sequence). CDR3 length: 14 amino acids. The CDR3: CSARTSGSFETQYF. In DNA form, the CDR3 reads TGCAGTGCTAGGACTAGCGGGAGCTTTGAGACCCAGTACTTC.

This clonotype turned up a few times. The chain joins TRBV7-3 to TRBJ2-5; 7 positions agree with TRBD2. CDR1 SGHTA and CDR2 FQGTGA come from the germline V gene. CDR3 length: 15 residues. With 5 bases clipped from V and 5 bases from J, the junction kept 11 bases outside the gene matches. CDR3: CASSQTSANWETQYF. CDR3 nucleotide sequence: TGTGCCAGCAGCCAAACTAGCGCTAACTGGGAGACCCAGTACTTC.

The rearrangement links TRBV6-2 or TRBV6-3 to TRBJ2-3; D gene uncertain. CDR1 and CDR2 from the germline V gene are MNHEY and SVGEGT. CDR3 length: 15 residues. V lost 6 bases and J 1 base, leaving 14 bases between the germline ends. The CDR3 sequence is CASRLHGVGTDTQYF. The CDR3 DNA follows: TGTGCCAGCAGACTCCACGGAGTCGGCACAGATACGCAGTATTTT.

This sequence joins TRBV20-1 and TRBJ2-1, with 13 nucleotides matching TRBD2. Per the germline V gene, CDR1 is DFQATT and CDR2 is SNEGSKA (reference sequence). This CDR3 contains 16 residues. V gave up 5 bases and J gave up 4 bases; unmatched junction bases: 8. The CDR3 DNA reads TGCAGTGCTTGCTCCGGGACTAGCGGGGCTTACAATGAGCAGTTCTTC. Protein: CSACSGTSGAYNEQFF.

This clonotype showed up many times. This rearrangement joins TRBV20-1 to TRBJ2-1, with a weak D call TRBD2 (5 bases). CDR3 length: 14 residues. V dropped 5 bases and J dropped 0 bases, with 11 bases sitting between them. Germline CDR1 reads DFQATT; CDR2 reads SNEGSKA (reference sequence). CDR3 sequence (DNA): TGCAGTGCTTGGGAAGGGAGCTCCTACAATGAGCAGTTCTTC. This codes for CSAWEGSSYNEQFF.

The gene calls are TRBV7-2 and TRBJ2-1, with TRBD2 identical over 16 bases. The CDR3 extends over 20 amino acids. CDR1 SGHTA and CDR2 FQGNSA come from the germline V gene. J gave up 4 bases and V 1 base, and 10 bases lay outside the gene matches. CDR3 bases: TGTGCCAGCAGCTTAGAGCGGTCGGGACTAGCGGGAGGGGGGTACAATGAGCAGTTCTTC. Translating it yields CASSLERSGLAGGGYNEQFF. Based on the CDR3 plus reference TRBV7-2 and TRBJ2-1, the full variable domain is GAGVSQSPSNKVTEKGKDVELRCDPISGHTALYWYRQSLGQGLEFLIYFQGNSAPDKSGLPSDRFSAERTGGSVSTLTIQRTQQEDSAVYLCASSLERSGLAGGGYNEQFFGPGTRLTVL.

This clonotype was seen many times. This CDR3 is CASSLTRIEAFF. The CDR3 coding sequence is TGTGCCAGCAGTTTGACCAGAATTGAAGCTTTCTTT. J is TRBJ1-1 and V is TRBV28, with no clear D. CDR3 size: 12 residues. The V end lost 3 bases, the J end lost 7 bases, and 9 bases lay between the germline ends. Germline V gene data show CDR1 as MDHEN and CDR2 as SYDVKM.

The chain couples TRBV9 to TRBJ1-4; TRBD1 agrees at 7 bases. V lost 3 bases and J lost 3; bases outside the gene matches: 8. CDR1 and CDR2 (germline): SGDLS, YYNGEE. CDR3 length: 16 residues. DNA for the CDR3: TGTGCCAGCAGCGGCGGCGAGGGGGCTCCTAATGAAAAACTGTTTTTT. Its translation: CASSGGEGAPNEKLFF.

This rearrangement joins TRBV5-4 to TRBJ2-2; TRBD2 is a possible D gene (5 bases). The germline gives CDR1 SGHNT, CDR2 YYREEE (reference sequence). The CDR3 sequence is 15 residues long. V dropped 1 base and J dropped 2 bases, with 9 bases sitting between them. The CDR3 is CASSLISVNTGELFF. The CDR3 region has the DNA TGTGCCAGCAGCTTGATTAGCGTTAACACCGGGGAGCTGTTTTTT. The full variable domain, rest sourced from reference TRBV5-4 and TRBJ2-2, is ETGVTQSPTHLIKTRGQQVTLRCSSQSGHNTVSWYQQALGQGPQFIFQYYREEENGRGNFPPRFSGLQFPNYSSELNVNALELDDSALYLCASSLISVNTGELFFGEGSRLTVL.

The chain joins TRBV28 to TRBJ1-4, with D possibly being TRBD1 (5 bases). There are 15 residues in the CDR3. The V gene lost 3 bases and the J gene lost 0 bases, with 8 bases spanning the gap. Germline V gene lookup returns CDR1 MDHEN and CDR2 SYDVKM. The CDR3 DNA is TGTGCCAGCAGTTTTTGGGGCGCAACTAATGAAAAACTGTTTTTT. Translated: CASSFWGATNEKLFF. The variable domain in full, completed from reference TRBV28 and TRBJ1-4, reads DVKVTQSSRYLVKRTGEKVFLECVQDMDHENMFWYRQDPGLGLRLIYFSYDVKMKEKGDIPEGYSVSREKKERFSLILESASTNQTSMYLCASSFWGATNEKLFFGSGTQLSVL.

Notes on this clonotype: A much larger clone is a single base away; this may be a read error. The V and J genes are TRBV6-2 or TRBV6-3 and TRBJ2-7; 12 bases are shared with TRBD1. The junction had 13 bases not matched to a gene; V was cut back by 8 bases and J by 2 bases. The CDR3 totals 17 residues. Germline CDR1 reads MNHEY; CDR2 reads SVGEGT. The CDR3 DNA reads TGTGCCAGCGGGGACAGGGGGCGTCAGAAGTTGACCTACGAGCAGTACTTC. It translates to CASGDRGRQKLTYEQYF.

CDR3 DNA sequence: TGTGCCAGCAGCCCAAATCTCGGCGGGGTCGGACAAGAGACCCAGTACTTC. Translation gives CASSPNLGGVGQETQYF. The chain is built from TRBV7-9 and TRBJ2-5; possible D gene TRBD2, 6 bases. The CDR3 is made up of 17 amino acids. CDR1 SEHNR and CDR2 FQNEAQ come from the germline V gene (reference sequence). Trimming stripped 5 bases from V and 2 bases from J, with 21 bases between.

This clonotype was observed at least ten times. The rearrangement joins TRBV7-2 to TRBJ2-5; D assignment may be TRBD1 or TRBD2 (5 bases each). Germline CDR1 is SGHTA and CDR2 is FQGNSA. CDR3 length equals 13 residues. V lost 2 bases to trimming and J lost 4 bases, with 8 bases between them. CDR3: CASSLRGTETQYF. The CDR3, as DNA: TGTGCCAGCAGCTTACGGGGCACAGAGACCCAGTACTTC.

The chain has TRBV10-3 and TRBJ1-5; a weak D match, TRBD1 (6 bases). The CDR3 runs 18 residues. The V end was cut by 0 bases, the J end by 5 bases, with 20 bases between. Germline V gene sequence: CDR1 ENHRY, CDR2 SYGVKD. CDR3 sequence: CAISESNGGARFDQPQHF. CDR3 nucleotide sequence: TGTGCCATCAGTGAGTCGAACGGGGGCGCGAGATTCGATCAGCCCCAGCATTTT.

This clonotype was seen many times. V and J are TRBV10-3 and TRBJ2-5; 7 bases map to TRBD2. V gave up 10 bases and J gave up 2 bases; unmatched junction bases: 4. The V gene's germline CDR1 is ENHRY and CDR2 SYGVKD. This CDR3 contains 12 residues. The CDR3 is CATGLGQETQYF. CDR3 nucleotide sequence: TGTGCCACAGGACTAGGGCAAGAGACCCAGTACTTC.

There are many counts of this clonotype. The gene calls are TRBV7-2 and TRBJ2-3; D uncertain. Germline V gene lookup returns CDR1 SGHTA and CDR2 FQGNSA. The V gene lost 2 bases and the J gene lost 0 bases, with 6 bases spanning the gap. This CDR3 region has 14 residues. CDR3 nucleotide sequence: TGTGCCAGCAGCTTAATCCCGAGCACAGATACGCAGTATTTT. This translates into CASSLIPSTDTQYF.

The J gene is TRBJ1-6, the V gene TRBV2, with D maybe TRBD1 (6 bases). Germline lookup yields CDR1 SNHLY and CDR2 FYNNEI. The V gene lost 4 bases and the J gene lost 8 bases, with 9 bases spanning the gap. The CDR3 consists of 13 residues. In nucleotides, the CDR3 is TGTGCCAGCAGTGGTTACAGGGATTCACCCCTCCACTTT. Translating gives CASSGYRDSPLHF.

This clonotype was seen more than once but under ten times. The chain combines TRBV14 with TRBJ1-1; D unclear. Trimming took off 2 bases at V and 2 bases at J, with 18 bases between the two ends. The CDR3 runs to 17 residues. Looked up from germline, CDR1 is SGHDN and CDR2 is FVKESK. CDR3 DNA: TGTGCCAGCAGCCAAAATCAAGTCGGGCCAGCTAACACTGAAGCTTTCTTT. Residues: CASSQNQVGPANTEAFF.